The 4 T cell receptor beta chains given below trace back to one sample, sequenced in a study of OX40 agonist ivuxolimab in advanced cancers. This table comes from immunoSEQ multiplex PCR, and its TCRdb copy is limited to in-frame clones, with some not included. The data show about 21,000 clones, about 89% seen once. The source material was CD4+ or CD8+ T cells sorted from blood, sampled in a trial of the OX40 agonist ivuxolimab. The receptors originated from an adult with an advanced solid tumor such as melanoma, head and neck, liver or kidney cancer.

This clone was detected only a few times. The J gene is TRBJ2-7, the V gene TRBV19, with 12 bases lining up with TRBD1. The CDR3 has 15 residues. J gave up 3 bases and V 3 bases, and 3 bases lay outside the gene matches. CDR1 and CDR2 (germline): LNHDA, SQIVND (reference sequence). In DNA, the CDR3 is TGTGCCAGTAGTATGGGACAGGGGGCATTCTACGAGCAGTACTTC. It encodes CASSMGQGAFYEQYF.

The rearrangement links TRBV27 to TRBJ1-4; D gene uncertain. V was cut by 2 bases and J by 7 bases, with 17 bases left in between. The CDR3 totals 16 residues. CDR1 and CDR2 from the germline V gene are MNHEY and SMNVEV (reference sequence). CDR3 region: CASSLLSDNWSEKLFF. DNA of the CDR3: TGTGCCAGCAGTTTACTGAGTGACAATTGGAGTGAAAAACTGTTTTTT.

The chain carries TRBV2 and TRBJ1-2; D unclear. Germline V lookup: CDR1 SNHLY, CDR2 FYNNEI. The CDR3 extends over 15 amino acids. V was clipped by 3 bases and J by 6 bases, with 17 bases between them. The CDR3 nucleotides read TGTGCCAGCAGTGACGGTTACCAACCGCTCGATGGCTACACCTTC. This sequence encodes CASSDGYQPLDGYTF.

The chain links TRBV7-9 to TRBJ2-2; 8 positions agree with TRBD2. The germline CDR1 and CDR2 sequences are SEHNR and FQNEAQ (reference sequence). The CDR3 extends over 17 amino acids. The V and J ends lost 2 bases and 4 bases, in that order; junction bases with no gene match: 9. The CDR3 DNA sequence: TGTGCCAGCAGCTTATCGGGCGGGGGGCCTTCCACCGGGGAGCTGTTTTTT. Protein: CASSLSGGGPSTGELFF.